The 26 T cell receptor beta chains reported below all come from one sample, sequenced in a study of blood T cell repertoires in COVID-19 (dated by TCRdb to about 2020). The method behind the library was the immunoSEQ multiplex PCR assay. TCRdb limited this immuneACCESS table to in-frame rearrangements with V and J called. A share of clones is missing; checked studies link under half to unresolved V genes, and the rest is unexplained. For this sample the table gives 310,000 or so clones, of which 85% to 90% were detected only once. The top ten clonotypes cover about 1.8% of the sample. The specimen sequenced was PBMCs or T cells enriched from blood (not recorded which). All receptors derive from a woman aged 18-30 years with acute COVID-19.

The V gene is TRBV11-2, the J gene TRBJ2-1, with TRBD2 matching 10 bases. The CDR3 is made up of 14 amino acids. Germline-derived CDR1 and CDR2 are SGHAT and FQNNGV. Germline trimming cut 4 bases from V and 10 bases from J; bases unmatched to any gene: 7. The CDR3 spells CASSSHRTSGEQFF. The CDR3 DNA is TGTGCCAGCAGCTCCCATCGGACTAGCGGAGAGCAGTTCTTC.

The chain combines TRBV30 with TRBJ2-1; D remains ambiguous. Germline assignment: CDR1 GTSNPN and CDR2 SVGIG (reference sequence). V lost 4 bases, J lost 7 bases, and 8 bases lay in between. This CDR3 has 11 amino acids. As DNA, the CDR3 is TGTGCCTGGACCCTAGTAAATGAGCAGTTCTTC. Encoded protein: CAWTLVNEQFF.

The rearrangement uses TRBV7-9 and TRBJ2-1, with TRBD2 matching 8 bases. V was clipped by 3 bases and J by 5 bases; unmatched bases: 3. This CDR3 comprises 14 residues. Per germline, CDR1 SEHNR and CDR2 FQNEAQ (reference sequence). CDR3 residues: CASSLRGENNEQFF. Here the CDR3 DNA reads TGTGCCAGCAGCTTGCGGGGGGAGAACAATGAGCAGTTCTTC.

This sequence joins TRBV25-1 and TRBJ1-1, with TRBD1 matching 7 bases. The CDR3 runs 18 residues. Germline assignment: CDR1 MGHDK and CDR2 SYGVNS. Unmatched junction bases numbered 13, after V lost 2 bases and J lost 1 base. CDR3 residues: CASSEPRQGNMGNTEAFF. For the CDR3, the DNA is TGTGCCAGCAGTGAACCGAGACAGGGTAATATGGGGAACACTGAAGCTTTCTTT. The entire variable domain, with the rest obtained from reference TRBV25-1 and TRBJ1-1, is as follows: EADIYQTPRYLVIGTGKKITLECSQTMGHDKMYWYQQDPGMELHLIHYSYGVNSTEKGDLSSESTVSRIRTEHFPLTLESARPSHTSQYLCASSEPRQGNMGNTEAFFGQGTRLTVV.

The chain joins TRBV5-1 to TRBJ1-1; D unresolved. Germline V gene data show CDR1 as SGHRS and CDR2 as YFSETQ. CDR3 length: 14 residues. V lost 0 bases to trimming and J lost 4 bases, with 10 bases between them. The CDR3 sequence is CASSLASASTEAFF. Here the CDR3 DNA reads TGCGCCAGCAGCTTGGCCAGCGCGAGCACTGAAGCTTTCTTT.

The V gene is TRBV10-2, the J gene TRBJ2-7; the match to TRBD2 covers 7 bases. Looked up from germline, CDR1 is WSHSY and CDR2 is SAAADI. V was pared by 7 bases and J by 3 bases, with 9 bases of the junction left unmatched. This CDR3 is built from 14 residues. The CDR3 DNA reads TGCGCCAGCAATAGGGGAGGGGAGCTCTACGAGCAGTACTTC. This translates into CASNRGGELYEQYF.

A single count supports this clone. The V call is TRBV7-8, the J call TRBJ2-7; D might be TRBD2 (5 bases). Germline CDR1 is SGHVS and CDR2 is FQNEAQ. The CDR3 is 14 amino acids. Written as DNA, the CDR3 is TGTGCTAGTCGGGGTCGGGGAGTCTCCTACGAGCAGTACTTC. The encoded protein is CASRGRGVSYEQYF.

The chain employs TRBV6-5 and TRBJ2-7, with a tentative D call TRBD2 (5 bases). This CDR3 is built from 15 residues. The germline gives CDR1 MNHEY, CDR2 SVGAGI. V gave up 6 bases and J gave up 2 bases, with 17 bases separating them. The CDR3 spells CASSDPGMPPYEQYF. DNA of the CDR3: TGTGCCAGCAGCGACCCGGGGATGCCCCCCTACGAGCAGTACTTC.

The V and J genes are TRBV7-2 and TRBJ2-2, with 12 bases that match TRBD2. J was trimmed by 10 bases and V by 5 bases; bases with no gene match: 2. The CDR3 is made up of 13 amino acids. Germline CDR1 is SGHTA and CDR2 is FQGNSA. The CDR3 DNA reads as TGTGCCAGCAGCCGGACTAGCGGGGCGGAGCTGTTTTTT. It translates to CASSRTSGAELFF.

The CDR3 here is CASGDLRASGRAGELFF. In DNA form, the CDR3 reads TGTGCTAGTGGTGATTTGAGGGCTAGCGGGAGGGCCGGGGAGCTGTTTTTT. V usage is TRBV12-5 and J usage is TRBJ2-2; 12 bases match TRBD2. The trim removed 5 bases at V and 6 bases at J, leaving 10 bases unmatched. CDR1 LGHNT and CDR2 FRNRAP come from the germline V gene. The CDR3 spans 17 residues.

The V and J genes are TRBV12-1 and TRBJ2-6; no DNA check was done on the table's D call, TRBD1. TRBV12-1 is shown as a pseudogene. CDR3 length equals 16 residues. Written as DNA, the CDR3 is TGTGCCAGCAGCTTTGTACAGGACTCTGGGGCCAACGTCCTGACTTTC. Its protein is CASSFVQDSGANVLTF.

This chain joins TRBV30 and TRBJ1-1; a possible D gene is TRBD1 (5 bases). The CDR3 spans 13 residues. CDR1 GTSNPN and CDR2 SVGIG come from the germline V gene (reference sequence). Trimming took 4 bases from V and 5 from J, leaving 14 bases between them. As DNA, the CDR3 is TGTGCCTGGACCCCGGGACTTCTGACTGAAGCTTTCTTT. Translation: CAWTPGLLTEAFF. Together with reference TRBV30 and TRBJ1-1, the CDR3 gives the full variable domain: SQTIHQWPATLVQPVGSPLSLECTVEGTSNPNLYWYRQAAGRGLQLLFYSVGIGQISSEVPQNLSASRPQDRQFILSSKKLLLSDSGFYLCAWTPGLLTEAFFGQGTRLTVV.

For the CDR3, the DNA is TGTGCCAGCAGCCCCCGGACAGGGAACACTGAAGCTTTCTTT. It encodes CASSPRTGNTEAFF. The rearrangement joins TRBV7-3 to TRBJ1-1, with 7 bases aligning to TRBD1. V gave up 5 bases and J gave up 1 base; unmatched junction bases: 4. CDR3 length: 14 residues. The V gene's germline CDR1 is SGHTA and CDR2 FQGTGA.

The chain uses TRBV19 and TRBJ1-5; D possibly corresponds to TRBD1 (5 bases). Trimming left V 11 bases short and J 1 base short, with 15 bases between. The V gene's germline CDR1 is LNHDA and CDR2 SQIVND (reference sequence). This CDR3 contains 14 residues. The CDR3 loop is CASGGGGSNQPQHF. DNA of the CDR3: TGTGCCTCCGGTGGGGGGGGGAGCAATCAGCCCCAGCATTTT.

The chain is built from TRBV4-2 and TRBJ1-2; TRBD1 aligns across 9 bases. Trimming cost V 4 bases and J 4 bases; bases outside gene matches: 7. CDR3 length: 15 amino acids. Germline V lookup: CDR1 LGHNA, CDR2 YNFKEQ. The CDR3 region is CASSLGQGNAYGYTF. CDR3 bases: TGTGCCAGCAGCCTCGGACAGGGGAACGCCTATGGCTACACCTTC.

The genes are TRBV5-4 and TRBJ1-4; D might be TRBD1 (6 bases). Trimming removed 4 bases at V and 2 bases at J, with 9 bases between. CDR1 is SGHNT, CDR2 YYREEE, per germline (reference sequence). The CDR3 spans 14 residues. The CDR3 DNA reads TGTGCCAGCAGCCAGGGGTTGACTAATGAAAAACTGTTTTTT. This codes for CASSQGLTNEKLFF. The variable domain in full, completed from reference TRBV5-4 and TRBJ1-4, reads ETGVTQSPTHLIKTRGQQVTLRCSSQSGHNTVSWYQQALGQGPQFIFQYYREEENGRGNFPPRFSGLQFPNYSSELNVNALELDDSALYLCASSQGLTNEKLFFGSGTQLSVL.

This rearrangement joins TRBV6-1 to TRBJ2-5, with 7 bases fitting TRBD1. J gave up 5 bases and V 2 bases, and 8 bases lay outside the gene matches. The CDR3 has 15 amino acids. The germline V gene has CDR1 MNHNS and CDR2 SASEGT. The chain's CDR3 is CASSELGQAPETQYF. The CDR3 DNA sequence: TGTGCCAGCAGTGAACTCGGACAGGCCCCGGAGACCCAGTACTTC.

The chain couples TRBV28 to TRBJ2-6; a weak D match, TRBD2 (7 bases). The length of the CDR3 is 16 residues. Germline values: CDR1 MDHEN, CDR2 SYDVKM. V lost 6 bases and J 0 bases, leaving 12 bases between the germline ends. CDR3 in DNA: TGTGCCAGCAGGAGGGGGGGGCCCTCTGGGGCCAACGTCCTGACTTTC. Translating gives CASRRGGPSGANVLTF.

This clone was counted once. This chain links TRBV27 with TRBJ2-1; D remains unclear. This CDR3 has 16 residues. Germline V gene data show CDR1 as MNHEY and CDR2 as SMNVEV (reference sequence). Trimming took off 6 bases at V and 8 bases at J, with 23 bases between the two ends. The CDR3 bases are TGTGCCAGCAGGCCCCCACCTCTGGGCCCCTGGTATGAGCAGTTCTTC. It encodes CASRPPPLGPWYEQFF.

This rearrangement joins TRBV7-9 to TRBJ2-6; D not resolved. V was trimmed by 7 bases and J by 0 bases, leaving 10 bases between them. The germline gives CDR1 SEHNR, CDR2 FQNEAQ (reference sequence). This CDR3 is built from 15 residues. This chain's CDR3 is CASTPELSGANVLTF. The DNA for the CDR3 is TGTGCCAGCACCCCTGAGCTCTCTGGGGCCAACGTCCTGACTTTC.

The chain couples TRBV19 to TRBJ2-1; 10 bases map to TRBD2. V lost 6 bases to trimming and J lost 4 bases; unmatched junction nucleotides: 6. This CDR3 contains 15 residues. Germline CDR1 reads LNHDA; CDR2 reads SQIVND (reference sequence). CDR3 amino acids: CASRDTSGKYNEQFF. The CDR3 DNA follows: TGTGCCAGTAGAGATACTAGCGGGAAGTACAATGAGCAGTTCTTC.

The J gene is TRBJ1-6, the V gene TRBV19, with D perhaps TRBD1 (6 bases). This CDR3 is 13 amino acids long. V gave up 11 bases and J gave up 8 bases, with 16 bases separating them. Germline values: CDR1 LNHDA, CDR2 SQIVND (reference sequence). Written as DNA, the CDR3 is TGTGCCGGCAGCAGGGGAAAGGATTCACCCCTCCACTTT. Translation: CAGSRGKDSPLHF. The full variable domain, in which reference TRBV19 and TRBJ1-6 provide the parts outside the CDR3, is DGGITQSPKYLFRKEGQNVTLSCEQNLNHDAMYWYRQDPGQGLRLIYYSQIVNDFQKGDIAEGYSVSREKKESFPLTVTSAQKNPTAFYLCAGSRGKDSPLHFGNGTRLTVT.

The J gene is TRBJ2-2, the V gene TRBV5-1; a possible D gene is TRBD2 (6 bases). V lost 4 bases, J lost 1 base, and 11 bases lay in between. This CDR3 region has 15 residues. Germline V gives CDR1 SGHRS, CDR2 YFSETQ. The chain's CDR3 is CASSRGTENTGELFF. The CDR3 nucleotides read TGCGCCAGCAGCCGGGGGACGGAGAACACCGGGGAGCTGTTTTTT. Drawing the rest from reference TRBV5-1 and TRBJ2-2, the complete variable domain is KAGVTQTPRYLIKTRGQQVTLSCSPISGHRSVSWYQQTPGQGLQFLFEYFSETQRNKGNFPGRFSGRQFSNSRSEMNVSTLELGDSALYLCASSRGTENTGELFFGEGSRLTVL.

This rearrangement joins TRBV7-9 to TRBJ2-2; 7 bases align to TRBD2. V dropped 5 bases and J dropped 3; count of bases not matched to a gene: 6. This CDR3 spans 15 amino acids. CDR1 and CDR2 (germline): SEHNR, FQNEAQ (reference sequence). Written as DNA, the CDR3 is TGTGCCAGCAGCCAGGGACTACAAGACACCGGGGAGCTGTTTTTT. Translating gives CASSQGLQDTGELFF. Variable domain in full (rest from reference TRBV7-9 and TRBJ2-2): DTGVSQNPRHKITKRGQNVTFRCDPISEHNRLYWYRQTLGQGPEFLTYFQNEAQLEKSRLLSDRFSAERPKGSFSTLEIQRTEQGDSAMYLCASSQGLQDTGELFFGEGSRLTVL.

The chain links TRBV5-1 to TRBJ1-1; a weak D match, TRBD1 (5 bases). The V gene's germline CDR1 is SGHRS and CDR2 YFSETQ. Trimming cost V 1 base and J 4 bases, with 11 bases left between them. This CDR3 is built from 14 residues. Here the CDR3 reads CASSLRGVSTEAFF. The CDR3, as DNA: TGCGCCAGCAGCTTGCGGGGGGTAAGCACTGAAGCTTTCTTT.

The sample holds a few counts of this clone. The J gene is TRBJ1-4, the V gene TRBV5-5, with 8 bases aligning to TRBD1. The germline gives CDR1 SGHKS, CDR2 YYEKEE (reference sequence). Trimming at V came to 0 bases and at J to 7 bases, leaving 14 bases not matched to a gene. The CDR3 runs to 18 residues. The CDR3 nucleotides read TGTGCCAGCAGCTTGGGATCCCCGGACAGGGTGGGGGGTGAAAAACTGTTTTTT. Translated: CASSLGSPDRVGGEKLFF.